A selection of T cell receptor beta chains follows, all from one sample in a study of cytomegalovirus exposure and HLA in healthy donors. Generated by immunoSEQ multiplex PCR, the TCRdb table keeps only in-frame clones and is missing some. The table includes about 57,000 clones, 70% to 75% detected once. The sequenced material came from PBMCs. Receptor source: a man aged 25-45 years in good health and CMV-seropositive. CDR3s include the opening cysteine and the closing phenylalanine or tryptophan. Fields, in order: clone size, D gene, V gene, J gene, CDR3 protein, CDR3 DNA. D genes are given only for firm matches. Expanded clones get a size class; other rows say once, few or many, or leave the size out.

size: NA; D: TRBD1; V: TRBV30; J: TRBJ2-7; CDR3: CAWSVQGQGRNYEQYF; DNA: TGTGCCTGGAGTGTACAGGGGCAGGGAAGGAACTACGAGCAGTACTTC
size: NA; D: NA; V: TRBV19; J: TRBJ2-7; CDR3: CASSGTGFLYEQYF; DNA: TGTGCCAGTAGCGGAACAGGGTTCCTCTACGAGCAGTACTTC
size: NA; D: TRBD1; V: TRBV27; J: TRBJ2-1; CDR3: CASGQGTYNEQFF; DNA: TGTGCCAGCGGACAGGGCACCTACAATGAGCAGTTCTTC
size: NA; D: TRBD1; V: TRBV20-1; J: TRBJ1-2; CDR3: CSTTGEGGYTF; DNA: TGCAGCACCACAGGGGAAGGCGGCTACACCTTC
size: few; D: TRBD1; V: TRBV6-5; J: TRBJ1-2; CDR3: CASSYNTGGGYGYTF; DNA: TGTGCCAGCAGTTATAATACAGGGGGCGGCTATGGCTACACCTTC
size: NA; D: TRBD1; V: TRBV5-1; J: TRBJ2-7; CDR3: CASSFRTGNYEQYF; DNA: TGCGCCAGCAGCTTCCGGACAGGGAACTACGAGCAGTACTTC
size: NA; D: TRBD1; V: TRBV4-3; J: TRBJ1-2; CDR3: CASSQDKGDREVYGYTF; DNA: TGCGCCAGCAGCCAAGACAAGGGGGACAGGGAGGTGTATGGCTACACCTTC
size: NA; D: NA; V: TRBV5-6; J: TRBJ1-5; CDR3: CASSFFHAESYSNQPQHF; DNA: TGTGCCAGCAGCTTCTTCCACGCAGAATCTTATAGCAATCAGCCCCAGCATTTT
size: NA; D: TRBD1; V: TRBV27; J: TRBJ1-1; CDR3: CASSSHRDSREAFF; DNA: TGTGCCAGCAGTTCCCACCGGGACAGCCGAGAAGCTTTCTTT
size: NA; D: TRBD1; V: TRBV7-2; J: TRBJ1-1; CDR3: CASSAGQGGVDTEAFF; DNA: TGTGCCAGCAGCGCCGGACAGGGTGGCGTGGACACTGAAGCTTTCTTT
size: NA; D: TRBD2; V: TRBV5-6; J: TRBJ2-3; CDR3: CASSLISLRGETDTQYF; DNA: TGTGCCAGCAGCTTGATCAGTTTACGGGGGGAAACAGATACGCAGTATTTT
size: NA; D: TRBD1; V: TRBV11-1; J: TRBJ1-1; CDR3: CASSFLGTGAAEAFF; DNA: TGTGCCAGCAGCTTTTTAGGGACAGGGGCGGCTGAAGCTTTCTTT
size: NA; D: TRBD1; V: TRBV7-9; J: TRBJ2-7; CDR3: CASSHGRDRTYEQYF; DNA: TGTGCCAGCAGCCATGGAAGGGACAGGACTTACGAGCAGTACTTC
size: NA; D: NA; V: TRBV2; J: TRBJ1-5; CDR3: CASRPRVRGNQPQHF; DNA: TGTGCCAGCAGGCCTCGGGTGAGGGGCAATCAGCCCCAGCATTTT
size: NA; D: TRBD1; V: TRBV2; J: TRBJ2-7; CDR3: CASKQQGAWGDQYF; DNA: TGTGCCAGCAAACAACAGGGGGCGTGGGGGGATCAGTACTTC
size: once; D: NA; V: TRBV19; J: TRBJ1-1; CDR3: CASSPQGNTEAFF; DNA: TGTGCCAGTAGTCCTCAGGGAAACACTGAAGCTTTCTTT
size: NA; D: TRBD2; V: TRBV29-1; J: TRBJ2-1; CDR3: CSVEAGGYNEQFF; DNA: TGCAGCGTTGAAGCGGGAGGTTACAATGAGCAGTTCTTC
size: NA; D: NA; V: TRBV11-2; J: TRBJ1-3; CDR3: CASSLESGNTIYF; DNA: TGTGCCAGCAGCTTAGAGAGTGGAAACACCATATATTTT
size: NA; D: NA; V: TRBV5-4; J: TRBJ2-2; CDR3: CASSLEQGPNTGELFF; DNA: TGTGCCAGCAGCTTAGAACAGGGACCTAACACCGGGGAGCTGTTTTTT
size: NA; D: TRBD1; V: TRBV6-5; J: TRBJ2-1; CDR3: CASSHQQGGGQFF; DNA: TGTGCCAGCAGTCATCAACAGGGGGGAGGGCAGTTCTTC
size: NA; D: TRBD1; V: TRBV7-2; J: TRBJ1-5; CDR3: CASSPQGDGNQPQHF; DNA: TGTGCCAGCAGCCCACAGGGGGATGGCAATCAGCCCCAGCATTTT
size: once; D: NA; V: TRBV30; J: TRBJ1-6; CDR3: CAAEDYNSPLHF; DNA: TGTGCCGCCGAGGACTATAATTCACCCCTCCACTTT
size: NA; D: TRBD1; V: TRBV28; J: TRBJ2-5; CDR3: CASSLSGQGEEQYF; DNA: TGTGCCAGCAGCCTCTCGGGACAGGGAGAAGAGCAGTACTTC
size: NA; D: NA; V: TRBV19; J: TRBJ1-2; CDR3: CASSIKTEGYGYTF; DNA: TGTGCCAGTAGTATAAAAACTGAGGGATATGGCTACACCTTC
size: NA; D: TRBD1; V: TRBV18; J: TRBJ2-2; CDR3: CASSPDPGQGSTGELFF; DNA: TGTGCCAGCTCACCGGACCCGGGACAGGGGTCCACCGGGGAGCTGTTTTTT
size: once; D: TRBD2; V: TRBV7-9; J: TRBJ2-2; CDR3: CASSLLRGALEGELFF; DNA: TGTGCCAGCAGCTTATTGCGGGGGGCCCTTGAGGGGGAGCTGTTTTTT
size: medium-sized; D: NA; V: TRBV19; J: TRBJ2-2; CDR3: CAPSSGELFF; DNA: TGTGCCCCCTCCTCCGGGGAGCTGTTTTTT
size: once; D: TRBD1; V: TRBV18; J: TRBJ2-1; CDR3: CASSIRDRALLRQFF; DNA: TGTGCCAGCTCGATACGGGACAGGGCATTACTACGGCAGTTCTTC
size: NA; D: NA; V: TRBV6-5; J: TRBJ2-3; CDR3: CASSQGGKISDTQYF; DNA: TGTGCCAGCAGCCAAGGGGGAAAAATCTCAGATACGCAGTATTTT
size: medium-sized; D: TRBD1; V: TRBV6-5; J: TRBJ1-2; CDR3: CASSYQTGAGNYGYTF; DNA: TGTGCCAGCAGTTACCAGACAGGGGCTGGGAACTATGGCTACACCTTC
size: NA; D: TRBD1; V: TRBV5-1; J: TRBJ1-2; CDR3: CASSAGTDYGYTF; DNA: TGCGCCAGCAGCGCTGGGACAGACTATGGCTACACCTTC
size: few; D: TRBD1; V: TRBV27; J: TRBJ2-3; CDR3: CASSLGTGHTDTQYF; DNA: TGTGCCAGCAGTTTAGGGACAGGGCACACAGATACGCAGTATTTT
size: NA; D: TRBD1; V: TRBV5-6; J: TRBJ2-7; CDR3: CASSPGQIPYEQYF; DNA: TGTGCCAGCAGCCCGGGACAGATTCCCTACGAGCAGTACTTC
size: NA; D: NA; V: TRBV19; J: TRBJ1-1; CDR3: CASRFSPNTEAFF; DNA: TGTGCCAGTAGGTTCAGTCCGAACACTGAAGCTTTCTTT
size: NA; D: NA; V: TRBV30; J: TRBJ1-4; CDR3: CAWSQGAVRREKLFF; DNA: TGTGCCTGGAGTCAAGGGGCCGTACGGCGGGAAAAACTGTTTTTT
size: few; D: TRBD2; V: TRBV28; J: TRBJ2-3; CDR3: CASSLGGRAPDTQYF; DNA: TGTGCCAGCAGTTTAGGCGGGAGGGCACCAGATACGCAGTATTTT
size: NA; D: TRBD1; V: TRBV20-1; J: TRBJ1-4; CDR3: CSVPTGVKLFF; DNA: TGCAGTGTTCCAACAGGGGTTAAACTGTTTTTT
size: few; D: TRBD1; V: TRBV18; J: TRBJ2-7; CDR3: CASSLVGTVNEQYF; DNA: TGTGCCAGCTCACTCGTAGGGACAGTCAACGAGCAGTACTTC
size: NA; D: NA; V: TRBV6-6; J: TRBJ2-7; CDR3: CASSSLISSYEQYF; DNA: TGTGCCAGCAGTTCCCTTATCAGCTCCTACGAGCAGTACTTC
size: once; D: TRBD1; V: TRBV28; J: TRBJ2-1; CDR3: CASSSGQDFYNEQFF; DNA: TGTGCCAGCAGTTCCGGACAGGATTTCTACAATGAGCAGTTCTTC
size: few; D: NA; V: TRBV6-5; J: TRBJ1-3; CDR3: CASSYSAVTNTIYF; DNA: TGTGCCAGCAGTTACTCAGCGGTGACGAACACCATATATTTT
size: NA; D: NA; V: TRBV6-1; J: TRBJ1-1; CDR3: CASSEQGNTEAFF; DNA: TGTGCCAGCAGTGAGCAGGGGAACACTGAAGCTTTCTTT
size: NA; D: TRBD1; V: TRBV5-6; J: TRBJ2-1; CDR3: CASSQYRGLQRFF; DNA: TGTGCCAGCAGCCAGTACAGGGGGCTACAGCGGTTCTTC
size: NA; D: NA; V: TRBV11-1; J: TRBJ2-5; CDR3: CASSSPGRGTQYF; DNA: TGTGCCAGCAGCTCCCCGGGGCGGGGGACCCAGTACTTC
size: few; D: NA; V: TRBV6-1; J: TRBJ1-2; CDR3: CASSRTDFGYTF; DNA: TGTGCCAGCAGTCGGACAGATTTTGGCTACACCTTC
size: once; D: TRBD1; V: TRBV20-1; J: TRBJ2-7; CDR3: CSALTGREQYF; DNA: TGCAGTGCTCTGACAGGGCGCGAGCAGTACTTC
size: NA; D: TRBD1; V: TRBV5-1; J: TRBJ2-7; CDR3: CASSLAGTGDEQYF; DNA: TGCGCCAGCAGCTTGGCCGGGACAGGGGACGAGCAGTACTTC
size: medium-sized; D: TRBD2; V: TRBV6-1; J: TRBJ2-5; CDR3: CASSELAGGQETQYF; DNA: TGTGCCAGCAGTGAACTAGCGGGGGGGCAAGAGACCCAGTACTTC
size: NA; D: NA; V: TRBV27; J: TRBJ1-6; CDR3: CASSPDGSGSPLHF; DNA: TGTGCCAGCAGCCCGGACGGGAGCGGTTCACCCCTCCACTTT
size: NA; D: TRBD1; V: TRBV11-2; J: TRBJ1-3; CDR3: CASSLDPWRGPKGNTIYF; DNA: TGTGCCAGCAGCTTAGACCCCTGGAGGGGGCCAAAAGGAAACACCATATATTTT
size: NA; D: NA; V: TRBV19; J: TRBJ1-5; CDR3: CASTGAGYQPQHF; DNA: TGTGCCAGCACTGGGGCAGGCTATCAGCCCCAGCATTTT
size: NA; D: NA; V: TRBV19; J: TRBJ1-1; CDR3: CASSNNDRTEAFF; DNA: TGTGCCAGTAGTAACAATGACAGGACTGAAGCTTTCTTT
size: once; D: NA; V: TRBV28; J: TRBJ2-5; CDR3: CASSTQQGDQETQYF; DNA: TGTGCCAGCAGTACCCAACAGGGAGACCAAGAGACCCAGTACTTC
size: NA; D: TRBD2; V: TRBV7-2; J: TRBJ2-3; CDR3: CASSLDQRGSNTQYF; DNA: TGTGCCAGCAGCTTAGACCAGCGGGGGTCCAATACGCAGTATTTT
size: NA; D: NA; V: TRBV9; J: TRBJ1-4; CDR3: CASSPQKTNEKLFF; DNA: TGTGCCAGCAGCCCGCAGAAAACTAATGAAAAACTGTTTTTT